This TCR beta chain was identified in a study of control samples from healthy donors and cancer patients. Clones were sequenced by immunoSEQ multiplex PCR, and TCRdb holds only the in-frame ones, with some missing. The sample includes 100,000 or so clones, roughly 90% of them seen just once. The CDR3 totals 17 residues. From germline, CDR1 is SGHVS and CDR2 FQNEAQ. The V end lost 5 bases, the J end lost 0 bases, and 17 bases lay between the germline ends. The chain couples TRBV7-8 to TRBJ1-5; D is perhaps TRBD1 (6 bases). This TCR was sampled from a young woman in good health. The material sequenced was blood. The CDR3 here is CASSVLEVGGSNQPQHF. The CDR3 bases are TGTGCCAGCAGCGTCTTAGAGGTAGGGGGTAGCAATCAGCCCCAGCATTTT.